The rows below give T cell receptor beta chains drawn from one sample of a study of T-cell memory formation after mild COVID-19. TCRdb independently ran MiXCR on the 5' RACE reads; one entry per CDR3 protein. The profile shows fewer than 550,000 distinct CDR3 sequences, 20% of them singletons. Sample: PBMCs or a T cell subset sorted from them (not recorded which). All receptors derive from an adult woman who had mild COVID-19 (a few samples of this study predate the infection). Cell type and time point are not known. The CDR3 runs from the conserved cysteine through the conserved F or W. D genes are given only for firm matches. Size is omitted from some rows. Given values are once, few, many or a class for expanded clones.

V gene,J gene,D gene,clone size,CDR3 DNA,CDR3 protein
TRBV7-9,TRBJ2-3,-,-,TGTGCCAGCAGCCTGCTGCGTAGGAGCGCAGATACGCAGTATTTT,CASSLLRRSADTQYF
TRBV20-1,TRBJ1-5,-,-,TGCAGTGCCAACGCCCATGAAAGCAATCAGCCCCAGCATTTT,CSANAHESNQPQHF
TRBV20-1,TRBJ1-6,-,few,TGCAGCGCTAGTGGAAAGGCTTATCAGGATTCACCCCTCCACTTT,CSASGKAYQDSPLHF
TRBV6-5,TRBJ1-5,-,-,TGTGCCAGCAGTTACTCGTCGGAACAGCCCCAGCATTTT,CASSYSSEQPQHF
TRBV7-7,TRBJ1-4,-,few,TGTGCTAGCAGCTTGGGTGAAACAGAACTTGAAAAACTGTTTTTT,CASSLGETELEKLFF
TRBV10-3,TRBJ2-1,-,few,TGTGCCATCAGTCGCAGCGACAGGGAGCAGTTCTTC,CAISRSDREQFF
TRBV7-9,TRBJ1-1,-,-,TGTGCCAGCAGCCTACAGGGTACTGCTGAAGCTTTCTTT,CASSLQGTAEAFF
TRBV7-9,TRBJ1-5,-,few,TGTGCCAGCAGCTTATCACGGGATCAGCCCCAGCATTTT,CASSLSRDQPQHF
TRBV20-1,TRBJ2-1,TRBD1,few,TGCAGTGCTAGCCCGGGACAGGGTGAGGCGGATGAGCAGTTCTTC,CSASPGQGEADEQFF
TRBV20-1,TRBJ1-5,-,few,TGCAGTGCTAGAGTTGCAAATCAGCCCCAGCATTTT,CSARVANQPQHF
TRBV18,TRBJ2-3,TRBD2,-,TGTGCCAGCTCACCGGAGGCGGGAGGCCTGTGGGGCACAGATACGCAGTATTTT,CASSPEAGGLWGTDTQYF
TRBV11-1,TRBJ2-3,-,few,TGTGCCAGCAGCTTAAGGTTAGGAGACACAGATACGCAGTATTTT,CASSLRLGDTDTQYF
TRBV4-2,TRBJ2-7,TRBD2,-,TGTGCCAGCAGGCTAGCGGGGAAAGCCTACGAGCAGTACTTC,CASRLAGKAYEQYF
TRBV12-3/TRBV12-4,TRBJ1-1,TRBD1,-,TGTGCCAGCACTTACACCGGGACAGGAATTCTAGGGCGTGAAGCTTTCTTT,CASTYTGTGILGREAFF
TRBV6-2/TRBV6-3,TRBJ2-1,-,many,TGTGCCAGCAGGGGGAACGGCTACAATGAGCAGTTCTTC,CASRGNGYNEQFF
TRBV20-1,TRBJ2-1,TRBD2,few,TGCAGTGCTCCTACTAGCGGGGGGCGCAATGAGCAGTTCTTC,CSAPTSGGRNEQFF
TRBV6-2/TRBV6-3,TRBJ2-7,TRBD2,-,TGTGCCAGCAGTCCACACCCGACAACGCTAGCGGGGAGATCCTACGAGCAGTACTTC,CASSPHPTTLAGRSYEQYF
TRBV12-3/TRBV12-4,TRBJ2-5,-,few,TGTGCCAGCAGTTTCCCAGGGGCAGAGACCCAGTACTTC,CASSFPGAETQYF
TRBV9,TRBJ2-1,-,few,TGTGCCAGCAGCGTAGGTGGTAGCGGCTACAATGAGCAGTTCTTC,CASSVGGSGYNEQFF
TRBV6-5,TRBJ2-5,TRBD2,-,TGTGCCAGCAGTACCCTCCATAGCGGGAGAACAGAGACCCAGTACTTC,CASSTLHSGRTETQYF
TRBV24-1,TRBJ2-2,-,-,TGTGCCACCGGGGATAAGGAGGGCACCGGGGAGCTGTTTTTT,CATGDKEGTGELFF
TRBV3-1,TRBJ1-1,-,once,TGTGCCAGCAGCCAAGGTGAGGGGGAATCGGCTTTCTTT,CASSQGEGESAFF
TRBV11-2,TRBJ2-3,TRBD2,few,TGTGCCAGCAGTTTCCGGACTAGCGGGAGAGGGGGGGACACAGATACGCAGTATTTT,CASSFRTSGRGGDTDTQYF
TRBV5-5,TRBJ1-5,-,-,TGTGCCAGCAGCCGGGGAACTAGCAATCAGCCCCAGCATTTT,CASSRGTSNQPQHF